Shown below are 24 T cell receptor beta chains from a single sample sequenced in a study of circulating CD8 cells and anti-PD-1 response in melanoma. Sorting of live CD3+CD8+TCRalphabeta+ cells by PD-1 and/or TIGIT gave four subsets. TCR libraries were prepared from 15 ng of total RNA with the QIAseq Immune Repertoire TCR panel. One entry per CDR3 protein results from TCRdb running MiXCR on the reads. The top ten hold nearly 6% of the sample, which has 1,000 or so distinct CDR3 sequences, more than 8% seen once. Sequencing was performed on CD8+ T cells from PBMCs, taken at baseline or after one month of anti-PD-1 therapy (not recorded which). Receptor source: a human donor with melanoma.

Worth noting for this clonotype: A read error is possible here, since a much larger clone lies one base away. The V gene is TRBV21-1, the J gene TRBJ2-7; TRBD1 reflects the table's D call only, with no check against the DNA. TRBV21-1 is listed as a pseudogene. This CDR3 region has 15 residues. CDR3 amino acids: CASSLRAQGVNEQYF. The CDR3 nucleotides read TGTGCCAGCAGTCTAAGGGCACAGGGTGTCAACGAGCAGTACTTC.

This clonotype is judged medium-sized. Mismatch with germline at one junction end may stem from a read error. The genes are TRBV7-9 and TRBJ2-1; no clear D. The CDR3 has 12 residues. CDR1 and CDR2 from the germline V gene are SEHNR and FQNEAQ (reference sequence). As DNA, the CDR3 is TGTGCCAGCAGCACAGCCTACAATGAGCGGTTCTTC. Translation gives CASSTAYNERFF.

By sample share, this clonotype is large (0.1 to 1%). The chain uses TRBV19 and TRBJ2-4; D ambiguous. V lost 5 bases to trimming and J lost 8 bases, with 16 bases between them. The CDR3 totals 14 residues. Germline CDR1 reads LNHDA; CDR2 reads SQIVND (reference sequence). CDR3 bases: TGTGCCAGTAGTGCCTGGGTCATTGGGCACATTCAGTACTTC. Its translation is CASSAWVIGHIQYF.

This clonotype rates as medium-sized. The chain combines TRBV21-1 with TRBJ1-1; the table's D call, TRBD1, has no DNA check behind it. TRBV21-1 is labeled a pseudogene. The CDR3 loop spans 16 amino acids. The CDR3 protein is CATLGGGVGMNTEAFF. The DNA for the CDR3 is TGTGCCACTCTCGGGGGGGGCGTGGGAATGAACACTGAAGCTTTCTTT.

This clonotype ranks as medium-sized (0.01 to 0.1%). The V call is TRBV20-1, the J call TRBJ2-3; D is unresolved. Per germline, CDR1 DFQATT and CDR2 SNEGSKA (reference sequence). V lost 2 bases and J 6 bases, leaving 3 bases between the germline ends. CDR3 length: 10 residues. DNA of the CDR3: TGCAGTGCTAGATTGGATACGCAGTATTTT. Protein sequence: CSARLDTQYF.

This clonotype is termed large. The chain uses TRBV9 and TRBJ2-7, with a tentative D call TRBD1 (5 bases). V was trimmed by 0 bases and J by 7 bases, leaving 14 bases between them. The CDR3 has 14 amino acids. Germline V gives CDR1 SGDLS, CDR2 YYNGEE. CDR3 bases: TGTGCCAGCAGCGTAGTTGGCAGGGCGAGTGAGCAGTACTTC. Protein: CASSVVGRASEQYF.

In its sample, this clonotype was seen a few times. Here the CDR3 omits its conserved ending phenylalanine or tryptophan, so a read error is the likely source. DNA for the CDR3: TGCAGCGTTGATTTAAGATACAATGAGCAGTTCTCC. Translating it yields CSVDLRYNEQFS. The gene calls are TRBV29-1 and TRBJ2-1; no definite D call. There are 12 residues in the CDR3. CDR1 is SQVTM and CDR2 is ANQGSEA in the germline V gene. The germline V and J ends were trimmed by 3 bases and 4 bases, with 7 bases remaining between them.

In its sample, this clonotype ranks as large. The J gene is TRBJ2-7, the V gene TRBV2; 7 bases agree with TRBD1. Trimming at V came to 1 base and at J to 9 bases, leaving 6 bases not matched to a gene. The length of the CDR3 is 13 residues. Per the germline V gene, CDR1 is SNHLY and CDR2 is FYNNEI. The CDR3 DNA follows: TGTGCCAGCAGTGAAGTTGACAGGGCGGGGCAGTACTTC. This gives the protein CASSEVDRAGQYF.

Here the CDR3 DNA reads TGTGCCAGTAGTACCGCCGGGACCGAATACGAGCAGTACTTC. This encodes CASSTAGTEYEQYF. This chain links TRBV19 with TRBJ2-7, with D possibly called TRBD1 or TRBD2 (5 bases each). The CDR3 sequence is 14 residues long. Germline V gene lookup returns CDR1 LNHDA and CDR2 SQIVND (reference sequence). With 4 bases removed from V and 4 bases from J, the gap between germline ends came to 14 bases.

Relative to its sample, this clonotype is large (0.1 to 1%). The chain uses TRBV2 and TRBJ2-7, with a tentative D call TRBD1 (5 bases). Germline V gives CDR1 SNHLY, CDR2 FYNNEI. V lost 3 bases to trimming and J lost 3 bases, with 9 bases between them. The CDR3 extends over 13 amino acids. CDR3 sequence: CASSEGRNYEQYF. In DNA, the CDR3 is TGTGCCAGCAGTGAGGGGCGGAACTACGAGCAGTACTTC.

By proportion, this clonotype is medium-sized. The gene calls are TRBV19 and TRBJ2-6; D gene uncertain. Trimming cost V 0 bases and J 0 bases, with 3 bases left between them. From germline, CDR1 is LNHDA and CDR2 SQIVND (reference sequence). This CDR3 has 15 residues. In DNA form, the CDR3 reads TGTGCCAGTAGTATAGAGATCTCTGGGGCCAACGTCCTGACTTTC. This translates into CASSIEISGANVLTF.

Remarks on this clonotype: This could be a read error, since a much larger clone is one nucleotide away. The CDR3 is CASSLVRGVFDYTF. CDR3 in DNA: TGTGCCAGCAGTTTAGTAAGGGGAGTTTTCGACTACACCTTC. The V call is TRBV28, the J call TRBJ1-2; D might be TRBD1 (5 bases). V lost 2 bases, J lost 10 bases, and 17 bases lay in between. Germline V gene sequence: CDR1 MDHEN, CDR2 SYDVKM. This CDR3 comprises 14 residues.

This clonotype counts as medium-sized. The chain employs TRBV28 and TRBJ2-7; D may be TRBD2 (7 bases). The CDR3 totals 12 residues. Trimming stripped 5 bases from V and 6 bases from J, with 11 bases between. Germline V lookup: CDR1 MDHEN, CDR2 SYDVKM. CDR3 coding DNA: TGTGCCAGCAGTCCCGGGGGGCCCGAGCAGTACTTC. As protein: CASSPGGPEQYF.

By share of the sample, this clonotype is large. The V call is TRBV28, the J call TRBJ2-2; no clear D. Per germline, CDR1 MDHEN and CDR2 SYDVKM. This CDR3 contains 13 residues. Between the trimmed V and J ends, which lost 10 bases and 8 bases, there was a span of 17 bases. CDR3 bases: TGTGCCACCCTACCCCCAGGTGGAGGGGAGCTGTTTTTT. Translating it yields CATLPPGGGELFF.

In this sample, this clonotype is large. The chain carries TRBV28 and TRBJ2-7, with 9 bases fitting TRBD1. Losses at the gene ends were 8 bases for V and 3 bases for J; bases not matched to a gene: 8. The CDR3 extends over 14 amino acids. Germline V CDR1 and CDR2: MDHEN, SYDVKM. CDR3 nucleotide sequence: TGTGCCAGCTCCCACCAGGGACAGGGCTACGAGCAGTACTTC. Residues: CASSHQGQGYEQYF.

This clonotype showed up just a few times. Lacking the conserved final phenylalanine or tryptophan, this CDR3 likely reflects a read error. The chain links TRBV20-1 to TRBJ1-1; weak D call: TRBD1 (6 bases). The V end was cut by 7 bases, the J end by 3 bases, with 12 bases between. CDR1 is DFQATT and CDR2 is SNEGSKA in the germline V gene (reference sequence). CDR3 length: 12 amino acids. In nucleotides, the CDR3 is TGCAGTGTCCTGAAGGGGGACACTGAAGCTTTCTCT. Its protein product is CSVLKGDTEAFS.

This clonotype is classed as large. The genes are TRBV19 and TRBJ1-2; tentative D call: TRBD1 (6 bases). With 5 bases removed from V and 3 bases from J, the gap between germline ends came to 10 bases. The CDR3 loop spans 13 amino acids. Germline values: CDR1 LNHDA, CDR2 SQIVND (reference sequence). CDR3 in amino acids: CASSAYRDYGYTF. In nucleotides, the CDR3 is TGTGCCAGTAGTGCCTACAGGGACTATGGCTACACCTTC.

This clonotype is labeled as medium-sized (0.01 to 0.1%). The chain is built from TRBV20-1 and TRBJ2-7; 9 bases line up with TRBD2. V lost 3 bases and J lost 2; bases outside the gene matches: 14. CDR1 is DFQATT and CDR2 is SNEGSKA in the germline V gene (reference sequence). This CDR3 comprises 17 residues. CDR3 in amino acids: CSARDPPASGVTYEQYF. The CDR3 DNA sequence: TGCAGTGCTAGGGACCCGCCGGCTAGCGGGGTTACCTACGAGCAGTACTTC.

This clonotype came up once. The V and J genes are TRBV27 and TRBJ1-2; TRBD1 is a possible D gene (6 bases). V lost 2 bases and J 8 bases, leaving 12 bases between the germline ends. Per the germline V gene, CDR1 is MNHEY and CDR2 is SMNVEV (reference sequence). The CDR3 spans 13 residues. The CDR3 sequence is CASSLTAGGGYTF. The CDR3 region has the DNA TGTGCCAGCAGTTTAACGGCCGGGGGCGGCTACACCTTC.

Sample share makes this clonotype large. The genes are TRBV29-1 and TRBJ1-1; perhaps TRBD1 as D (5 bases). V gave up 0 bases and J gave up 2 bases, with 16 bases separating them. Germline lookup yields CDR1 SQVTM and CDR2 ANQGSEA. The CDR3 contains 16 residues. The CDR3 here is CSVEDLDQGANTEAFF. Here the CDR3 DNA reads TGCAGCGTTGAAGATCTGGACCAGGGAGCTAACACTGAAGCTTTCTTT.

This clonotype is medium-sized. This rearrangement joins TRBV19 to TRBJ2-1; 13 bases agree with TRBD2. This CDR3 region has 15 residues. J lost 7 bases, V lost 4 bases, and 4 bases had no gene match. Looked up from germline, CDR1 is LNHDA and CDR2 is SQIVND (reference sequence). CDR3 in DNA: TGTGCCAGTAGTAAACTAGCGGGGGGGCCAAATGAGCAGTTCTTC. Amino acid sequence: CASSKLAGGPNEQFF. Variable domain in full (rest from reference TRBV19 and TRBJ2-1): DGGITQSPKYLFRKEGQNVTLSCEQNLNHDAMYWYRQDPGQGLRLIYYSQIVNDFQKGDIAEGYSVSREKKESFPLTVTSAQKNPTAFYLCASSKLAGGPNEQFFGPGTRLTVL.

This clonotype is medium-sized in the sample. This rearrangement joins TRBV5-1 to TRBJ1-1, with D hard to call. The CDR3 runs to 14 residues. Germline CDR1 is SGHRS and CDR2 is YFSETQ. Trimming shortened V by 0 bases and J by 4 bases, and 10 bases separated the two germline ends. CDR3 nucleotides: TGCGCCAGCAGCTTGGCGCACCAAGGCACTGAAGCTTTCTTT. It codes for CASSLAHQGTEAFF. The complete variable domain, with remaining parts taken from reference TRBV5-1 and TRBJ1-1, reads KAGVTQTPRYLIKTRGQQVTLSCSPISGHRSVSWYQQTPGQGLQFLFEYFSETQRNKGNFPGRFSGRQFSNSRSEMNVSTLELGDSALYLCASSLAHQGTEAFFGQGTRLTVV.

This clonotype is deemed medium-sized (0.01 to 0.1%). The V and J genes are TRBV27 and TRBJ1-1; D is unclear. There are 13 residues in the CDR3. Germline values: CDR1 MNHEY, CDR2 SMNVEV (reference sequence). Between the trimmed V and J ends, which lost 8 bases and 6 bases, there was a span of 16 bases. In nucleotides, the CDR3 is TGTGCCAGCGGACTGGGTGGAGGTCCTGAAGCTTTCTTT. Translated: CASGLGGGPEAFF.

This clonotype is labeled as large (0.1 to 1%). This sequence joins TRBV2 and TRBJ2-4; D perhaps matches TRBD2 (7 bases). CDR1 is SNHLY, CDR2 FYNNEI, per germline. Trimming stripped 4 bases from V and 0 bases from J, with 19 bases between. The CDR3 has 18 residues. CDR3 protein: CASSVGGGDPLAKNIQYF. As DNA, the CDR3 is TGTGCCAGCAGTGTGGGCGGGGGCGACCCCTTAGCCAAAAACATTCAGTACTTC.